The 13 T cell receptor beta chains reported below all come from one sample, sequenced in a study of blood T cells in healthy people across ages. A second PCR, run for roughly 7 to 12 cycles, used a sample-barcoded 5' primer plus a J-beta primer mix. TCRdb called the 5' RACE reads again in MiXCR, with one record for every CDR3 protein. The repertoire holds 1.5 million to 2 million distinct CDR3 sequences, just under 50% seen once, with over 2% in the top ten. Sequencing was done on a sample of blood. The receptors stem from a woman between 40 and 50 years old in good health.

This clonotype was seen more than once but under ten times. The chain is built from TRBV12-3 or TRBV12-4 and TRBJ2-3; a possible D gene is TRBD2 (6 bases). The CDR3 extends over 14 amino acids. V lost 6 bases, J lost 5 bases, and 15 bases lay in between. The CDR3: CASRPWGGRDTQYF. The CDR3 DNA is TGTGCCAGCAGACCCTGGGGAGGCCGAGATACGCAGTATTTT.

Turning to this clonotype: Compared with germline, one end of the junction differs, possibly owing to a read error. V and J are TRBV4-3 and TRBJ2-4; D perhaps matches TRBD1 (5 bases). Judging by the DNA end, TRBJ2-7 fits better; the J call may be wrong. Germline V gene lookup returns CDR1 LGHNA and CDR2 YSLEER. The CDR3 loop spans 15 amino acids. CDR3 sequence reads: CTSSQGAGKTYEQYF. In DNA, the CDR3 is TGCACCAGCAGCCAAGGGGCAGGGAAAACCTACGAGCAGTACTTC.

The chain combines TRBV15 with TRBJ1-2, with TRBD1 identical over 8 bases. CDR1 is LNHNV and CDR2 is YYDKDF in the germline V gene (reference sequence). The CDR3 length is 15 residues. With V trimmed by 5 bases and J by 8 bases, 13 bases remained unmatched. CDR3 residues: CATSGGQETRGGYTF. CDR3 in DNA: TGTGCCACCAGCGGGGGACAGGAGACCCGCGGAGGCTACACCTTC.

In its sample, this clonotype was seen a few times. The chain recombines TRBV7-8 with TRBJ1-6, with D possibly matching TRBD1 (5 bases). Germline CDR1 reads SGHVS; CDR2 reads FQNEAQ. CDR3 length: 13 residues. V dropped 5 bases and J dropped 10 bases, with 12 bases sitting between them. The CDR3, as DNA: TGTGCCAGCAGCCCACCAGGGTTATCACCCCTCCACTTT. Translated, it gives CASSPPGLSPLHF.

This clonotype was detected only a few times. The chain recombines TRBV27 with TRBJ2-7, with 10 bases fitting TRBD2. Germline trimming cut 5 bases from V and 3 bases from J; bases unmatched to any gene: 4. CDR3 length: 14 amino acids. CDR1 is MNHEY, CDR2 SMNVEV, per germline (reference sequence). This CDR3 reads CASSPLAGFYEQYF. The CDR3 region has the DNA TGTGCCAGCAGTCCACTAGCGGGGTTCTACGAGCAGTACTTC.

V usage is TRBV6-5 and J usage is TRBJ2-5; 11 bases map to TRBD1. The DNA end is a closer match to TRBJ2-7, so the J assignment may be wrong. The CDR3 totals 16 residues. The germline V gene encodes CDR1 MNHEY and CDR2 SVGAGI. The CDR3 reads CASSSPAGTGGVEQYF. The CDR3 DNA follows: TGTGCCAGCAGTAGCCCCGCCGGGACAGGGGGAGTCGAGCAGTACTTC.

This clonotype has only one observation. The genes are TRBV7-6 and TRBJ2-7, with TRBD1 identical over 7 bases. Germline CDR1 and CDR2: SGHVS and FNYEAQ. The CDR3 totals 15 residues. Trimming took 5 bases from V and 2 from J; bases not matched to a gene: 9. Here the CDR3 DNA reads TGTGCCAGCAGCCCAGGGGGTAGGAGAACCTACGAGCAGTACTTC. Translated: CASSPGGRRTYEQYF. Drawing the rest from reference TRBV7-6 and TRBJ2-7, the complete variable domain is GAGVSQSPRYKVTKRGQDVALRCDPISGHVSLYWYRQALGQGPEFLTYFNYEAQQDKSGLPNDRFSAERPEGSISTLTIQRTEQRDSAMYRCASSPGGRRTYEQYFGPGTRLTVT.

The chain carries TRBV4-2 and TRBJ2-3; D uncertain. CDR3 length: 16 amino acids. Trimming removed 3 bases at V and 0 bases at J, with 13 bases between. From germline, CDR1 is LGHNA and CDR2 YNFKEQ. The CDR3 here is CASSHYQTASTDTQYF. As DNA, the CDR3 is TGTGCCAGCAGCCACTACCAGACTGCTAGCACAGATACGCAGTATTTT.

The rearrangement joins TRBV4-3 to TRBJ2-3; D not certain. Germline assignment: CDR1 LGHNA and CDR2 YSLEER. The CDR3 contains 15 residues. The ends were cut back, 0 bases at V and 6 bases at J, with 13 bases in the middle. The DNA for the CDR3 is TGCGCCAGCAGCCAAGAGGGATCTCAAGGGGATACGCAGTATTTT. Translation: CASSQEGSQGDTQYF.

This clonotype was seen a handful of times. The chain carries TRBV7-2 and TRBJ1-1; tentatively, D is TRBD1 (5 bases). The ends were cut back, 1 base at V and 3 bases at J, with 12 bases in the middle. The CDR3 runs 15 residues. CDR1 SGHTA and CDR2 FQGNSA come from the germline V gene. This CDR3 is CASSLGPGGDTEAFF. Here the CDR3 DNA reads TGTGCCAGCAGCTTAGGGCCCGGGGGGGACACTGAAGCTTTCTTT.

The rearrangement joins TRBV20-1 to TRBJ2-1, with 12 nucleotides matching TRBD2. Germline CDR1 is DFQATT and CDR2 is SNEGSKA (reference sequence). Germline trimming cut 2 bases from V and 1 base from J; bases unmatched to any gene: 6. This CDR3 has 17 amino acids. CDR3 nucleotides: TGCAGTGCTAGATCTAGCGGGGGGGCTGGGTCCTACAATGAGCAGTTCTTC. Its protein is CSARSSGGAGSYNEQFF.

This clonotype came up a few times. The gene calls are TRBV7-3 and TRBJ1-6, with D unresolved. Germline V lookup: CDR1 SGHTA, CDR2 FQGTGA. V lost 4 bases, J lost 2 bases, and 9 bases lay in between. The CDR3 loop spans 15 amino acids. This CDR3 reads CASSSSGAYNSPLHF. In DNA, the CDR3 is TGTGCCAGCAGCTCCTCGGGAGCCTATAATTCACCCCTCCACTTT.

The chain carries TRBV5-7 and TRBJ1-1; 10 positions agree with TRBD1. TRBV5-7 is assigned to the ORF class and has an uncertain function. This CDR3 contains 15 residues. V shed 5 bases, J shed 0 bases, and the junction held 4 bases outside the gene matches. For the CDR3, the DNA is TGTGCCAGCAGGGGAGGGACAGGGGTGAACACTGAAGCTTTCTTT. Encoded protein: CASRGGTGVNTEAFF.